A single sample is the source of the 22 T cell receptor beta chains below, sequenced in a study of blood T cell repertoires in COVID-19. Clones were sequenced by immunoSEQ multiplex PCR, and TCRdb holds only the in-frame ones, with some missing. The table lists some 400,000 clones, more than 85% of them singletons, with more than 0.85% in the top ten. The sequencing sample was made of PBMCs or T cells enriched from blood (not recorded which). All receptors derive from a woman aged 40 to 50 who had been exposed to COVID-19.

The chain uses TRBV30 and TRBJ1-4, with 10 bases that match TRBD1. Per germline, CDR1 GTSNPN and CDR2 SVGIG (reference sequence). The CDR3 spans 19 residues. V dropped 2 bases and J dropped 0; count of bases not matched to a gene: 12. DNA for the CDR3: TGTGCCTGGAGTTCCTTCCGGGACAGGGGACCTACAACTAATGAAAAACTGTTTTTT. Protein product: CAWSSFRDRGPTTNEKLFF.

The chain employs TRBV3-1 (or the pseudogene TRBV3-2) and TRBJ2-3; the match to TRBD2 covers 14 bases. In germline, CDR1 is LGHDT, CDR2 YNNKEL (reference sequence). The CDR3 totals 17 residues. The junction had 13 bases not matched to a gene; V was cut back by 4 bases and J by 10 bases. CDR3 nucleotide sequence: TGTGCCAGCAGCCCTTTCCTGGGACTAGCGGGAGAGGGGCCGCAGTATTTT. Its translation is CASSPFLGLAGEGPQYF.

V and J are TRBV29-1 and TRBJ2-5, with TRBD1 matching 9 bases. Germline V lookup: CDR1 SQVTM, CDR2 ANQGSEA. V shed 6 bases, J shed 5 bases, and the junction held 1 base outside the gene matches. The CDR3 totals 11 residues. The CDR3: CSVGQGETQYF. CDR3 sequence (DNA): TGCAGCGTGGGACAGGGCGAGACCCAGTACTTC.

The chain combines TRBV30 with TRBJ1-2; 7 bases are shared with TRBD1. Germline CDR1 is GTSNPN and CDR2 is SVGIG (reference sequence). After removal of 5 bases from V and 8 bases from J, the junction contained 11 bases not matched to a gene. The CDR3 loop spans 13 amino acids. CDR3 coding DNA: TGTGCCTGGGGTTACAGGGGAAGGAGCGGCTACACCTTC. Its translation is CAWGYRGRSGYTF.

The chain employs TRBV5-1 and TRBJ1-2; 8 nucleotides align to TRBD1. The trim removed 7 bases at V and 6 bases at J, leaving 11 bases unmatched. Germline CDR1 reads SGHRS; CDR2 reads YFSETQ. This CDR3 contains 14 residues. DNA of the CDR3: TGCGCCAGCCGACACCCCGGACAGGGTGATGGCTACACCTTC. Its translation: CASRHPGQGDGYTF.

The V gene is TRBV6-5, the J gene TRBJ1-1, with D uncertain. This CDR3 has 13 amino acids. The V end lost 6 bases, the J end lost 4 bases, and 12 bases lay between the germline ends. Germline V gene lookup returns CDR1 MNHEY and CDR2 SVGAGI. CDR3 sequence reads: CASSRTSSTEAFF. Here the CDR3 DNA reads TGTGCCAGCAGCCGCACATCTTCCACTGAAGCTTTCTTT.

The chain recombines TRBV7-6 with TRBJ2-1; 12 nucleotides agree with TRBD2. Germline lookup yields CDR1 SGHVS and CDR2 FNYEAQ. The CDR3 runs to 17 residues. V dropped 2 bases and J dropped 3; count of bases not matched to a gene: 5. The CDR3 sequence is CASSLYPSGGVYNEQFF. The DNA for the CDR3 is TGTGCCAGCAGCTTATACCCTAGCGGGGGGGTCTACAATGAGCAGTTCTTC.

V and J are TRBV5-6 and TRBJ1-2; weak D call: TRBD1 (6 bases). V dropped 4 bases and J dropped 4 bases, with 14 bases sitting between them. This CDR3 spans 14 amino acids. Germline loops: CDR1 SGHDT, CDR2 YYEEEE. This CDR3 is CASSRGASLYGYTF. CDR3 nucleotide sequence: TGTGCCAGCAGCCGGGGGGCCTCCCTCTATGGCTACACCTTC.

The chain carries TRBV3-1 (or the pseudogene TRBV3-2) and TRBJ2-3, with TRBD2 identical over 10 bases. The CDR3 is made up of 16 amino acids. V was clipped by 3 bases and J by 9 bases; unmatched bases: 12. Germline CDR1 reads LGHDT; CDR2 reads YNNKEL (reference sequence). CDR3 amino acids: CASSHGKRGGGETQYF. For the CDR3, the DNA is TGTGCCAGCAGCCATGGGAAGCGGGGGGGCGGCGAGACGCAGTATTTT.

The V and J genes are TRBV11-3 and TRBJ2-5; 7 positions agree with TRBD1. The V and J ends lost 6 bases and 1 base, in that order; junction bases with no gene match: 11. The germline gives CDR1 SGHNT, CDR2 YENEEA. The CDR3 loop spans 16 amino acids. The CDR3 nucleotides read TGTGCCAGCAGTCGAAACGGACAGGCCCTCCAAGAGACCCAGTACTTC. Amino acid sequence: CASSRNGQALQETQYF.

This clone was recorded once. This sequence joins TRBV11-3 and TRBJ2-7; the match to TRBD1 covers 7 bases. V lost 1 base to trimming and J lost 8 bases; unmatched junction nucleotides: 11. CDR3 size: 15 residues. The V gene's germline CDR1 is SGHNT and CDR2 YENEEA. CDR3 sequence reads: CASSLGPGQPSQQYF. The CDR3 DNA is TGTGCCAGCAGCTTAGGGCCGGGACAGCCTAGCCAGCAGTACTTC. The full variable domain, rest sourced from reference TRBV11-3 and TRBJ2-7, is EAGVVQSPRYKIIEKKQPVAFWCNPISGHNTLYWYLQNLGQGPELLIRYENEEAVDDSQLPKDRFSAERLKGVDSTLKIQPAELGDSAVYLCASSLGPGQPSQQYFGPGTRLTVT.

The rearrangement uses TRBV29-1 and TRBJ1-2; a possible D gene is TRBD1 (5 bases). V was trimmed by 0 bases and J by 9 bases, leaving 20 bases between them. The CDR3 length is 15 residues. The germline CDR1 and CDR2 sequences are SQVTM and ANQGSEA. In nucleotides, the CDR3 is TGCAGCGTTGAAGATAGGGTTGGGGCCCGCGGGAGCTACACCTTC. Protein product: CSVEDRVGARGSYTF.

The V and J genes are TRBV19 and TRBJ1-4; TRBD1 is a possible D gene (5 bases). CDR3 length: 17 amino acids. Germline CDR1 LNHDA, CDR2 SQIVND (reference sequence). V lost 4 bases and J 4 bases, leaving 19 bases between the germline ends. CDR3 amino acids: CASSKGRGRAGNEKLFF. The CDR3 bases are TGTGCCAGTAGTAAGGGAAGGGGTAGGGCCGGTAATGAAAAACTGTTTTTT.

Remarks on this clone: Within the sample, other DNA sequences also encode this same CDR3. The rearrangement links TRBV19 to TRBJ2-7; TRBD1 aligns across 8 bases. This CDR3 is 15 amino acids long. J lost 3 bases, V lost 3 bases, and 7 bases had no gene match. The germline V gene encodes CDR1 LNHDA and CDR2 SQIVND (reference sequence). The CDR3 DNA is TGTGCCAGTAGTATCGGGCAGGGGGCTGGCTACGAGCAGTACTTC. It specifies CASSIGQGAGYEQYF.

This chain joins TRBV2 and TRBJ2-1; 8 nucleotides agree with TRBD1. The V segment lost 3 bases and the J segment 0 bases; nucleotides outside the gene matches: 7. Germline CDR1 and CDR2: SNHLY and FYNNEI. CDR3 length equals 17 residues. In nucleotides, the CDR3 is TGTGCCAGCAGTGAGAAAACAGGGGGTTTCTCCTACAATGAGCAGTTCTTC. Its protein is CASSEKTGGFSYNEQFF.

The CDR3 loop is CASTTRTGGDGYTF. CDR3 nucleotides: TGTGCCAGCACCACCCGTACAGGGGGCGATGGCTACACCTTC. This sequence joins TRBV2 and TRBJ1-2; 9 bases match TRBD1. Trimming removed 7 bases from V and 6 bases from J; junction bases left unmatched: 9. Germline-derived CDR1 and CDR2 are SNHLY and FYNNEI. The CDR3 runs 14 residues.

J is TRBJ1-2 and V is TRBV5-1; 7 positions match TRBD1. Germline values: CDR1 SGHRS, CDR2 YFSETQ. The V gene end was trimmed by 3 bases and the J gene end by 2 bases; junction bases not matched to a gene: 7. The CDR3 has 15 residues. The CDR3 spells CASSSDRAMNYGYTF. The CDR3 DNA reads TGCGCCAGCAGCTCCGACAGGGCCATGAACTATGGCTACACCTTC.

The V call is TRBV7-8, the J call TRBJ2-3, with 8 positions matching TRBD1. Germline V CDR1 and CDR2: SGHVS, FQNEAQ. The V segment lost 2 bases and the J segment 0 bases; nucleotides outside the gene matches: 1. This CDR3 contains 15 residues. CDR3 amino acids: CASSLRDRSTDTQYF. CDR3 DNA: TGTGCCAGCAGCTTAAGGGACAGGAGCACAGATACGCAGTATTTT.

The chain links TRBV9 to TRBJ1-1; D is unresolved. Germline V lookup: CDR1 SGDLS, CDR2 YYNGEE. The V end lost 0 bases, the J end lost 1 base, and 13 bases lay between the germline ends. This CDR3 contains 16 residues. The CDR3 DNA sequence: TGTGCCAGCAGCGTAGGCAGCAGGATAGGGAACACTGAAGCTTTCTTT. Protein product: CASSVGSRIGNTEAFF.

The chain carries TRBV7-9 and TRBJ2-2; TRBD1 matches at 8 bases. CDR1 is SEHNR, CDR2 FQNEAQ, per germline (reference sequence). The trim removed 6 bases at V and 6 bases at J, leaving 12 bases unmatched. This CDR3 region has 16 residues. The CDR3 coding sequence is TGTGCCAGCAGTAGCTGGACAGGGAAGAAGGCCGGGGAGCTGTTTTTT. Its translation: CASSSWTGKKAGELFF.

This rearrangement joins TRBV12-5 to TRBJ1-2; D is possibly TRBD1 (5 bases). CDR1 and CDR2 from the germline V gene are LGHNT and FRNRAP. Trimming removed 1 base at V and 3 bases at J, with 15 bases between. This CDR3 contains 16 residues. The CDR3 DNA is TGTGCTAGTGGTTTGGCCGTCGAACAGGTTGACTATGGCTACACCTTC. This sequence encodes CASGLAVEQVDYGYTF.

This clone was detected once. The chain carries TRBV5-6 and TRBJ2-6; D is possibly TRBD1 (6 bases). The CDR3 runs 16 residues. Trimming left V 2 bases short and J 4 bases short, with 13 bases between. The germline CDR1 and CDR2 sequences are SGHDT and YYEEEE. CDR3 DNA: TGTGCCAGCAGCTTACCTGGGGGCAGAGGGGCCAACGTCCTGACTTTC. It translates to CASSLPGGRGANVLTF. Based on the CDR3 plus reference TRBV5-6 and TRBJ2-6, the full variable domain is DAGVTQSPTHLIKTRGQQVTLRCSPKSGHDTVSWYQQALGQGPQFIFQYYEEEERQRGNFPDRFSGHQFPNYSSELNVNALLLGDSALYLCASSLPGGRGANVLTFGAGSRLTVL.